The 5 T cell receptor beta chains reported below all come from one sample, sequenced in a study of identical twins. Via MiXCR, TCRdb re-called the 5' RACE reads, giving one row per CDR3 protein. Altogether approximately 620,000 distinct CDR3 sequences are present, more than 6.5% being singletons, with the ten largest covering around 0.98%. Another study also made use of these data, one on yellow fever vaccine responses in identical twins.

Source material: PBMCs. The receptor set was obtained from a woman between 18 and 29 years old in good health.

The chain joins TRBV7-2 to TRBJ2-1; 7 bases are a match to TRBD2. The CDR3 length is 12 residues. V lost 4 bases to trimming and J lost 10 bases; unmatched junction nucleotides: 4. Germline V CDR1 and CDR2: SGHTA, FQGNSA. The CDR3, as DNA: TGTGCCAGCAGCTCCCACGGGGGGGAGCAGTTCTTC. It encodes CASSSHGGEQFF.

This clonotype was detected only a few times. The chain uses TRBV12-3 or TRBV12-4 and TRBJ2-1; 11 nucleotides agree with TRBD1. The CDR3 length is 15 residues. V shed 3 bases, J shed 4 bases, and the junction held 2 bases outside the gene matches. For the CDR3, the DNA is TGTGCCAGCAGTTTTGGGGACAGGGGGTACAATGAGCAGTTCTTC. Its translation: CASSFGDRGYNEQFF.

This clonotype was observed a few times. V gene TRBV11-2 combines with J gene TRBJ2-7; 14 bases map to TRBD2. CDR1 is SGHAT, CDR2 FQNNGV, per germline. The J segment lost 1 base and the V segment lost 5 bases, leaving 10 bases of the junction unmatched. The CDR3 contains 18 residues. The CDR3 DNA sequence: TGTGCCAGCAGCCGAGGACTAGCGGGAGGAGGCCCTTCCTACGAGCAGTACTTC. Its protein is CASSRGLAGGGPSYEQYF.

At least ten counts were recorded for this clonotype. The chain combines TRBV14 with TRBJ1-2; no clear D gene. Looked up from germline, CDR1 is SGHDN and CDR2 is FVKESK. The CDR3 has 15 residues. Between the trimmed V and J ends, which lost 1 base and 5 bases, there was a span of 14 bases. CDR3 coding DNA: TGTGCCAGCAGCCAAGCGGGTTTGATGAATTATGGCTACACCTTC. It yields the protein CASSQAGLMNYGYTF. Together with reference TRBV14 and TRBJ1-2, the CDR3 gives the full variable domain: EAGVTQFPSHSVIEKGQTVTLRCDPISGHDNLYWYRRVMGKEIKFLLHFVKESKQDESGMPNNRFLAERTGGTYSTLKVQPAELEDSGVYFCASSQAGLMNYGYTFGSGTRLTVV.

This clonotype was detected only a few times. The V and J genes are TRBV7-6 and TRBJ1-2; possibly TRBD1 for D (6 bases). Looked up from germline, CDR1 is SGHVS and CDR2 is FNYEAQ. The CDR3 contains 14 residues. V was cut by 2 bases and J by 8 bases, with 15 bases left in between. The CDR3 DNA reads TGTGCCAGCAGCTTAATAGCAGGGGAGGGAGGCTACACCTTC. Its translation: CASSLIAGEGGYTF.